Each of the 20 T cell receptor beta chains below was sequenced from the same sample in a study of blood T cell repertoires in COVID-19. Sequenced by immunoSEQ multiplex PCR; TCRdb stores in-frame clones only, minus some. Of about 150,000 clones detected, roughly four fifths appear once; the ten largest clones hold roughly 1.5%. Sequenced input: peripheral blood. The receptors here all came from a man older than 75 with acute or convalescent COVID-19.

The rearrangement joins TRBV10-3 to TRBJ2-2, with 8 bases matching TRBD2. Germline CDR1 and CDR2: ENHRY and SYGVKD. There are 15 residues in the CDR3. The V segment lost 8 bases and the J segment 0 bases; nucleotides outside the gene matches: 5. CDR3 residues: CAIGVAGTNTGELFF. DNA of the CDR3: TGTGCCATCGGGGTAGCGGGAACGAACACCGGGGAGCTGTTTTTT.

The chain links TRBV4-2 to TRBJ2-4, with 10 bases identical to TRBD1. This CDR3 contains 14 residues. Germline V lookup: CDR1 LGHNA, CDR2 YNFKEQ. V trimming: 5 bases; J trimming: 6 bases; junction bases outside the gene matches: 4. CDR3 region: CASSGTGDGNIQYF. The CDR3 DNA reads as TGTGCCAGCAGCGGGACAGGGGACGGAAACATTCAGTACTTC.

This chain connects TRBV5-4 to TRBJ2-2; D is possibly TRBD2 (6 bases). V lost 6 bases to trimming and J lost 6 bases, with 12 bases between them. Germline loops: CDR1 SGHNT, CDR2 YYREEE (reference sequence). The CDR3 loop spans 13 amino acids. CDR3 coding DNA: TGTGCCAGCATGGCCGCGGGGCCCGGGGAGCTGTTTTTT. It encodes CASMAAGPGELFF. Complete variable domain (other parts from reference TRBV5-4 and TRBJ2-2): ETGVTQSPTHLIKTRGQQVTLRCSSQSGHNTVSWYQQALGQGPQFIFQYYREEENGRGNFPPRFSGLQFPNYSSELNVNALELDDSALYLCASMAAGPGELFFGEGSRLTVL.

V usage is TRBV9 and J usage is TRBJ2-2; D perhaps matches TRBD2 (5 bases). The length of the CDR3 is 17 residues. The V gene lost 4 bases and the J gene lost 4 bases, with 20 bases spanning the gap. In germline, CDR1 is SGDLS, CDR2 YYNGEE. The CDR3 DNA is TGTGCCAGCAGCCCCCCCGCGGGTTCTGACCTCACCGGGGAGCTGTTTTTT. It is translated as CASSPPAGSDLTGELFF.

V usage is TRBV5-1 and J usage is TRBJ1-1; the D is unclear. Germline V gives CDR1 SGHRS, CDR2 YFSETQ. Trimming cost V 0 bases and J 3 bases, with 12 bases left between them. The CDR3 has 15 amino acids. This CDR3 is CASSLALGRDTEAFF. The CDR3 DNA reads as TGCGCCAGCAGCTTGGCCTTGGGCAGAGACACTGAAGCTTTCTTT.

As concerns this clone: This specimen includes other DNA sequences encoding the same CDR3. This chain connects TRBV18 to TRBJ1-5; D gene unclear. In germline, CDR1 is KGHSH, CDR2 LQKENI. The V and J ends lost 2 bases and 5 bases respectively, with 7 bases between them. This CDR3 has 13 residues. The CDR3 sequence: CASSPGRDQPQHF. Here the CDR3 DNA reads TGTGCCAGCTCACCAGGGAGGGATCAGCCCCAGCATTTT.

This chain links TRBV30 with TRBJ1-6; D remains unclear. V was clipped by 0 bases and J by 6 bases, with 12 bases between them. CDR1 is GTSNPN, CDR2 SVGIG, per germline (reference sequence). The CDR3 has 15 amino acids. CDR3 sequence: CAWSVRQVVNSPLHF. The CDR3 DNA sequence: TGTGCCTGGAGTGTTAGGCAGGTCGTTAATTCACCCCTCCACTTT.

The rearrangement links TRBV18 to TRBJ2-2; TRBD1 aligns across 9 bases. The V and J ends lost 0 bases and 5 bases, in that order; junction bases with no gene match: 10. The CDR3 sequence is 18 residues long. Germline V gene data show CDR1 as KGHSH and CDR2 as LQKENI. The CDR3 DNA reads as TGTGCCAGCTCACCACCTGACCCCGGACAGGGGTGGACCGGGGAGCTGTTTTTT. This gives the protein CASSPPDPGQGWTGELFF. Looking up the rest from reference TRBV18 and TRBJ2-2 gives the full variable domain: NAGVMQNPRHLVRRRGQEARLRCSPMKGHSHVYWYRQLPEEGLKFMVYLQKENIIDESGMPKERFSAEFPKEGPSILRIQQVVRGDSAAYFCASSPPDPGQGWTGELFFGEGSRLTVL.

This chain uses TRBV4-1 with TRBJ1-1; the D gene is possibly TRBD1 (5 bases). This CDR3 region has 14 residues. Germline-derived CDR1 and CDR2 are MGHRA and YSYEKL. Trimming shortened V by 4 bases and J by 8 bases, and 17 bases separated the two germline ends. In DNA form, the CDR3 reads TGCGCCAGCAGCCCCAGCTGGGGGGGAACCGAAGCTTTCTTT. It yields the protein CASSPSWGGTEAFF.

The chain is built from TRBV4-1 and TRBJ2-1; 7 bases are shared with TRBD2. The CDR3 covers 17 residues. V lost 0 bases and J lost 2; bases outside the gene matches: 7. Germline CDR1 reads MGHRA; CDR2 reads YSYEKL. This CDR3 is CASSQDLTGGTYNEQFF. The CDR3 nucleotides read TGCGCCAGCAGCCAAGATTTAACGGGGGGAACCTACAATGAGCAGTTCTTC.

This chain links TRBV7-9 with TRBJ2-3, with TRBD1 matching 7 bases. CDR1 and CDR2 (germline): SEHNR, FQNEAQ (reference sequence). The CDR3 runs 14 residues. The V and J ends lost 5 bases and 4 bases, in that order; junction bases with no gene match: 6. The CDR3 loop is CASSPGTAPDTQYF. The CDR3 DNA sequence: TGTGCCAGCAGCCCGGGGACAGCGCCAGATACGCAGTATTTT.

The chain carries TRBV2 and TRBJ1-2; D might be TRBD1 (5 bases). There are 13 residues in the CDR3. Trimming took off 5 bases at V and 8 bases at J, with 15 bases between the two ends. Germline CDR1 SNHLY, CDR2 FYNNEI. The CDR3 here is CASSMVVGAGYTF. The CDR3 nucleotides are TGTGCCAGCAGTATGGTGGTAGGGGCCGGCTACACCTTC.

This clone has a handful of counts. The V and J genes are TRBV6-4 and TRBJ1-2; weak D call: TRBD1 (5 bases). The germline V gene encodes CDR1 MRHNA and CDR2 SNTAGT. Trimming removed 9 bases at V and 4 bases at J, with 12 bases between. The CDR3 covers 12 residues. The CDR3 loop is CASKDGGYGYTF. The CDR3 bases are TGTGCCAGTAAAGACGGGGGCTATGGCTACACCTTC.

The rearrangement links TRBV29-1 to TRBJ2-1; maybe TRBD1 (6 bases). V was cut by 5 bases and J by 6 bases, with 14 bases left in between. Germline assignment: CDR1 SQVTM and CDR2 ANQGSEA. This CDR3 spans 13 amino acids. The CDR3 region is CSVRWGLINEQFF. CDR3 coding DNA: TGCAGCGTTCGGTGGGGGCTCATCAATGAGCAGTTCTTC.

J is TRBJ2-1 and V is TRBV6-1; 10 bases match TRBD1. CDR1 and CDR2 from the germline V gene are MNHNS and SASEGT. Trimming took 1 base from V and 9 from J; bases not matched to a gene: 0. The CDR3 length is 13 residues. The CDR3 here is CASSEGDRGEQFF. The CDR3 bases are TGTGCCAGCAGTGAAGGGGACAGGGGTGAGCAGTTCTTC.

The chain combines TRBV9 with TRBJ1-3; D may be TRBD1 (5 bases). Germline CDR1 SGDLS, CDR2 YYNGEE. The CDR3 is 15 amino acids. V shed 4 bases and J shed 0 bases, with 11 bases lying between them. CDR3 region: CASSLTANSGNTIYF. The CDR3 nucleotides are TGTGCCAGCAGCTTGACAGCTAACTCTGGAAACACCATATATTTT.

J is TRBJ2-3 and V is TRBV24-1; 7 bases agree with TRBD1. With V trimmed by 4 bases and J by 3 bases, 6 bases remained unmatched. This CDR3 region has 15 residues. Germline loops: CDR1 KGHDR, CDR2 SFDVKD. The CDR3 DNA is TGTGCCACCAGTGACACGGACAGGATGACAGATACGCAGTATTTT. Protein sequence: CATSDTDRMTDTQYF.

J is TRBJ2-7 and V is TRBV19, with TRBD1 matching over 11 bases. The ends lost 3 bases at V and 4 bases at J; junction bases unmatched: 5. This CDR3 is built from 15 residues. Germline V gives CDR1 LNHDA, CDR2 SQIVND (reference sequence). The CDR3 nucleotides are TGTGCCAGTAGTATCCGGACAGGGGGCCCGTACGAGCAGTACTTC. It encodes CASSIRTGGPYEQYF.

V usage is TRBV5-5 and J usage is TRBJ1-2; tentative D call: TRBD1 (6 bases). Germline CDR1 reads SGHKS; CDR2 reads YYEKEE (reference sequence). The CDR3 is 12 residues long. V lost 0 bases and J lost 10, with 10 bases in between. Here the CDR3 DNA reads TGTGCCAGCAGCTTGGACAGGGTTCCCTACACCTTC. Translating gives CASSLDRVPYTF.

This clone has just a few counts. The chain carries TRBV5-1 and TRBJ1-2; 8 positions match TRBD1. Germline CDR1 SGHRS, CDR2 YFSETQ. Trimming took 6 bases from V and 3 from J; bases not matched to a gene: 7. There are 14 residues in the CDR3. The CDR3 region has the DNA TGCGCCAGCAAGGCGGGACAGGAAGACTATGGCTACACCTTC. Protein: CASKAGQEDYGYTF.